The entry that follows covers one TCR beta chain sequence. The data were taken from a study of T cell changes during pregnancy in multiple sclerosis. The protocol was immunoSEQ multiplex PCR, while the TCRdb copy is restricted to in-frame clones and leaves out a portion. The sample consists of tens of thousands of clones, about 92% of them appearing once. CDR1 is LGHNA and CDR2 is YNFKEQ in the germline V gene. The V and J ends lost 0 bases and 4 bases, in that order; junction bases with no gene match: 9. The CDR3 has 17 residues. This sequence originates from a female donor in good health, enrolled as a control in a pregnancy study. This specimen was peripheral blood, taken in the third trimester of pregnancy. The chain links TRBV4-2 to TRBJ2-1, with 7 bases lining up with TRBD2. The CDR3 loop reads CASSQEGGGGPYNEQFF. The CDR3 DNA reads as TGTGCCAGCAGCCAAGAGGGAGGCGGGGGACCTTACAATGAGCAGTTCTTC.